This T cell receptor (beta chain) was retrieved from a study of blood T cell repertoires in COVID-19. Study overall: Some COVID-19 samples were acute and others convalescent; all came from the United States, Italy and Spain.

Per germline, CDR1 MNHEY and CDR2 SVGAGI. The CDR3 runs 15 residues. Trimming removed 5 bases from V and 0 bases from J, with 10 bases in between. This table comes from immunoSEQ multiplex PCR, and its TCRdb copy is limited to in-frame clones, with some not included. This table holds more than 95,000 clones, more than 75% found once. The V gene is TRBV6-5, the J gene TRBJ1-4; D is ambiguous. The receptor comes from a human donor in a cohort sampled during active COVID-19. The sequenced sample consisted of peripheral blood. Here the CDR3 reads CASSRSRPTNEKLFF. In DNA form, the CDR3 reads TGTGCCAGCAGTCGTTCGCGGCCAACTAATGAAAAACTGTTTTTT.